These T cell receptor beta chains were read from a single sample in a study of cytomegalovirus exposure and HLA in healthy donors. TCRdb keeps only in-frame clones here, not all; method: immunoSEQ multiplex PCR. The repertoire holds 82,000 or so clones, roughly a tenth seen once, with more than 20% in the top ten. Sequenced: PBMCs. The origin of the receptors is a man between 60 and 70 years old in good health and CMV-seropositive. The CDR3 runs from the conserved cysteine through the conserved F or W. A D gene is named only where the DNA matches it firmly. Clone size appears in some rows only: once, few, many, or a class for an expanded clone.

>TRBJ1-1|TRBD1|few|TRBV10-3
TGTGCCATCAGAACAGGGGGGTTCAGGACTGAAGCTTTCTTT
CAIRTGGFRTEAFF
>TRBJ1-1|-|few|TRBV25-1
TGTGCCACGAAGGCCCCAGGGCTCACTGAAGCTTTCTTT
CATKAPGLTEAFF
>TRBJ2-6|-|few|TRBV6-5
TGTGCCAGCAGTACTGGTTACTCTGGGGCCAACGTCCTGACTTTC
CASSTGYSGANVLTF
>TRBJ2-7|-|-|TRBV28
TGTGCCAGCAGGCGGGACGGCAAATACGAGCAGTACTTC
CASRRDGKYEQYF
>TRBJ2-5|-|-|TRBV4-1
TGCGCCAGCAGCCCTCGCGCGTTGGCTAGTGGGCAAGAGACCCAGTACTTC
CASSPRALASGQETQYF
>TRBJ2-5|TRBD1|few|TRBV15
TGTGCCACCAGCAGCGCCAGGGGGATTTCGGAGACCCAGTACTTC
CATSSARGISETQYF
>TRBJ1-1|-|-|TRBV18
TGTGCCAGCTCACCTGAGAGGGACACTGAAGCTTTCTTT
CASSPERDTEAFF
>TRBJ1-2|TRBD1|few|TRBV29-1
TGCAGCGCCAGACAGGGAACCGGGTACGTGGATGGCTACACCTTC
CSARQGTGYVDGYTF
>TRBJ2-3|TRBD2|-|TRBV29-1
TGCAGCGTCGGACTAGCGGGAGTAGGAGATACGCAGTATTTT
CSVGLAGVGDTQYF
>TRBJ2-1|-|-|TRBV5-1
TGCGCCAGCAGCTTAGAGAATGAGCAGTTCTTC
CASSLENEQFF
>TRBJ2-1|TRBD1|few|TRBV28
TGTGCCAGCAGCCCTTTGGACAGGGGAGTCAATGAGCAGTTCTTC
CASSPLDRGVNEQFF
>TRBJ2-3|-|-|TRBV5-4
TGTGCCAGCACCCGAGGCTTGATTACACACGATACGCAGTATTTT
CASTRGLITHDTQYF
>TRBJ1-1|TRBD1|-|TRBV30
TGTGCCTGGGGGACAGGGATGAACACTGAAGCTTTCTTT
CAWGTGMNTEAFF
>TRBJ2-7|TRBD2|-|TRBV6-1
TGTGCCAGCAGTGTGGGCGGGAGCTCCTACGAGCAGTACTTC
CASSVGGSSYEQYF
>TRBJ1-2|-|-|TRBV29-1
TGCAGCGTTCTTTTTTCCGATGGCTACACCTTC
CSVLFSDGYTF
>TRBJ1-5|-|few|TRBV5-1
TGCGCCAGCAGCTCAGATCCAAATCAGCCCCAGCATTTT
CASSSDPNQPQHF
>TRBJ2-3|-|-|TRBV2
TGTGCCAGCTCCCGTAATGAGGGGGCAGATACGCAGTATTTT
CASSRNEGADTQYF
>TRBJ1-2|-|-|TRBV7-2
TGTGCCAGCTGGGGTGCGGACCAGGGGGGCTACACCTTC
CASWGADQGGYTF
>TRBJ2-3|TRBD1|few|TRBV7-6
TGTGCCAGCAGCCCTCAGGGGGATACCCCTGCGCAGTATTTT
CASSPQGDTPAQYF
>TRBJ2-2|-|few|TRBV2
TGTGCCAGCATGCGGATTCGCACCGGGGAGCTGTTTTTT
CASMRIRTGELFF
>TRBJ2-3|-|few|TRBV5-1
TGCGCCAGCAGTGGCGGGTTAGACCCAGATACGCAGTATTTT
CASSGGLDPDTQYF
>TRBJ2-7|TRBD2|few|TRBV9
TGTGCCAGCAGCATCAGGGAGGGGAGCGAGCAGTACTTC
CASSIREGSEQYF
>TRBJ1-3|-|-|TRBV7-9
TGTGCCAGCAGCTTAGGTGGGCTTGGAAACACCATATATTTT
CASSLGGLGNTIYF
>TRBJ2-1|TRBD2|-|TRBV5-1
TGCGCCAGCAGCTTAAGGCCTAGCGGAGACAATGAGCAGTTCTTC
CASSLRPSGDNEQFF
>TRBJ2-1|TRBD2|-|TRBV4-2
TGTGCCAGCAGCCAAGATTGGGACGGAGGACTAGCGGGAGGGGTAGACAATGAGCAGTTCTTC
CASSQDWDGGLAGGVDNEQFF
>TRBJ2-2|-|-|TRBV11-3
TGTGCCAGCAGCCCCGGGGAGGGGGCCGGGGAGCTGTTTTTT
CASSPGEGAGELFF
>TRBJ2-1|TRBD2|-|TRBV5-6
TGTGCCAGCAGCACTAGCGGGAAGGTCGACAATGAGCAGTTCTTC
CASSTSGKVDNEQFF
>TRBJ1-5|TRBD1|few|TRBV27
TGTGCCAGCAGCGGACAGGGGTTCGGGCAGCCCCAGCATTTT
CASSGQGFGQPQHF
>TRBJ1-2|-|-|TRBV6-1
TGTGCCAGCAAACTCCTCACCGGGACTTTGAATGGCTACACCTTC
CASKLLTGTLNGYTF
>TRBJ2-7|TRBD1|few|TRBV28
TGTGCCAGCAGTGAGGGACAGTACTACGAGCACTCCTTC
CASSEGQYYEHSF
>TRBJ2-3|TRBD2|-|TRBV11-3
TGTGCCAGCAGCTTTCTAGCGGGGGGCACAGATACGCAGTATTTT
CASSFLAGGTDTQYF
>TRBJ2-1|-|few|TRBV7-9
TGTGCCAGCAGCCCGCCTGGCTCCTCCTACAATGAGCAGTTCTTC
CASSPPGSSYNEQFF
>TRBJ1-1|TRBD1|-|TRBV6-6
TGTGCCAGCAGTTCCGGACAGGGCGGGACTGAAGCTTTCTTT
CASSSGQGGTEAFF
>TRBJ1-4|TRBD1|many|TRBV7-9
TGTGCCAGCAGCTTCGACAGGGAGGAAAAACTGTTTTTT
CASSFDREEKLFF
>TRBJ2-1|TRBD1|-|TRBV5-5
TGTGCCAGCAGCTTGGGACAGGGTAAAAATGGGCAGTTCTTC
CASSLGQGKNGQFF
>TRBJ1-6|-|few|TRBV11-2
TGTGCCAGCAGCCCTTACAGGGAGGGTTCACCCCTCCACTTT
CASSPYREGSPLHF
>TRBJ2-3|TRBD2|-|TRBV2
TGTGCCAGCAGTGTAAGCGGGGGAGGGACAGATACGCAGTATTTT
CASSVSGGGTDTQYF
>TRBJ2-3|-|-|TRBV7-8
TGTGCCAGCAGCTTCACGACCCCGGGGGACACAGATACGCAGTATTTT
CASSFTTPGDTDTQYF
>TRBJ1-4|TRBD1|-|TRBV28
TGTGCCAGCAGTTTACCAGGGGGGCAGCGGGAAAAACTGTTTTTT
CASSLPGGQREKLFF
>TRBJ1-1|TRBD1|-|TRBV6-5
TGTGCCAGCACCCAGACAGGGCAGAACACTGAAGCTTTCTTT
CASTQTGQNTEAFF
>TRBJ2-1|TRBD2|few|TRBV6-1
TGTGCCAGCAGTGAAATAGCGGGGGGATACAATGAGCAGTTCTTC
CASSEIAGGYNEQFF
>TRBJ2-3|TRBD2|-|TRBV28
TGTGCCAGCGGCCGCGGGGGAAGCACAGATACGCAGTATTTT
CASGRGGSTDTQYF
>TRBJ2-5|TRBD2|few|TRBV30
TGTGCCTGGAGGGCAAGGGAGGGCGAGACCCAGTACTTC
CAWRAREGETQYF
>TRBJ1-6|-|-|TRBV30
TGTGCCTGGAGGGGAGGGTTGGACTCTCCACGCCACTTT
CAWRGGLDSPRHF
>TRBJ1-1|-|-|TRBV10-3
TGTGCCATCAGAGGGGTGGGCACTGAAGCTTTCTTT
CAIRGVGTEAFF
>TRBJ2-5|TRBD2|-|TRBV5-1
TGCGCCAGCAGTTTTAGACTAGCGGTCCAAGAGACCCAGTACTTC
CASSFRLAVQETQYF
>TRBJ2-5|TRBD2|few|TRBV4-2
TGTGCCAGCAGCCAAGGGGAGGATCAACTAGCGGGGGGTAAAGAGACCCAGTACTTC
CASSQGEDQLAGGKETQYF
>TRBJ2-7|-|-|TRBV18
TGTGCCAGCTCACCAGAGAGGGTCAGGGAGGTGGAGCAGTACTTC
CASSPERVREVEQYF
>TRBJ2-1|TRBD2|-|TRBV14
TGTGCCAGCAGCCAAGTCGGACTAGCGGGAGTCAATGAGCAGTTCTTC
CASSQVGLAGVNEQFF
>TRBJ2-5|TRBD1|-|TRBV7-9
TGTGCCAGCAGCTTTGAAGACAGGGAGCAAGAGACCCAGTACTTC
CASSFEDREQETQYF